This record concerns one T cell receptor (beta chain) sequence. Its matching antigen is unknown. These data come from a study of T cell responses to AZD1222 COVID-19 vaccine. Across the study: Second doses were pooled across both intervals (about 4 or about 12 weeks). General study points: Clonal diversity was possibly underestimated, and the donors were mostly white British, with more females. Seropositive AZD1222 recipients at baseline numbered only five or six. Regions left unmutated in variants are reportedly the target of nearly half of spike-specific TCRs.

The germline V gene has CDR1 SGHRS and CDR2 YFSETQ. V lost 0 bases and J 2 bases, leaving 9 bases between the germline ends. This CDR3 is 15 amino acids long. Sequencing was performed with immunoSEQ multiplex PCR; in TCRdb, only in-frame clones are kept and a portion is missing. Seen here are a few hundred thousand clones, about 92% observed once, and the top ten hold 0.5% to 0.65%. The source was peripheral blood, collected on day 0 of AZD1222 vaccination. The TCR was taken from an adult in good health. This chain links TRBV5-1 with TRBJ1-5; D gene ambiguous. The CDR3 loop reads CASSLGGEGNQPQHF. In DNA form, the CDR3 reads TGCGCCAGCAGCTTGGGAGGCGAGGGCAATCAGCCCCAGCATTTT.